This is a list of T cell receptor beta chains from one sample in a study of cytomegalovirus exposure and HLA in healthy donors. The assay was immunoSEQ multiplex PCR, and TCRdb's table has in-frame clones only and misses some. Its listing shows approximately 130,000 clones. Specimen: PBMCs. These receptors all stem from a woman aged 55-69 years in good health and CMV-seronegative. CDR3s include the opening cysteine and the closing phenylalanine or tryptophan. D genes are given only for firm matches.

TRBD1 | TRBJ1-6 | TRBV2 | CASKEVGTASSPLHF | TGTGCCAGCAAAGAAGTGGGGACAGCAAGTTCACCCCTCCACTTT
- | TRBJ1-5 | TRBV30 | CAWSVADHNQPQHF | TGTGCCTGGAGTGTAGCGGACCACAATCAGCCCCAGCATTTT
TRBD1 | TRBJ1-3 | TRBV5-6 | CASSLRGTGSGNTIYF | TGTGCCAGCAGCTTGAGGGGGACAGGGTCTGGAAACACCATATATTTT
TRBD1 | TRBJ2-1 | TRBV29-1 | CSAGQDYNEQFF | TGCAGTGCCGGACAGGACTACAATGAGCAGTTCTTC
- | TRBJ2-6 | TRBV19 | CASSILRGSSSGANVLTF | TGTGCCAGTAGTATCCTCAGAGGAAGTAGCTCTGGGGCCAACGTCCTGACTTTC
- | TRBJ2-3 | TRBV7-2 | CASTTGSTDTQYF | TGTGCCAGCACCACGGGAAGCACAGATACGCAGTATTTT
TRBD1 | TRBJ2-3 | TRBV5-1 | CASSNGQGWADTQYF | TGCGCCAGCAGCAACGGACAGGGATGGGCAGATACGCAGTATTTT
- | TRBJ1-1 | TRBV28 | CASSLRLQAFF | TGTGCCAGCAGTTTACGACTCCAAGCTTTCTTT
- | TRBJ2-7 | TRBV6-1 | CASSDSYEQYF | TGTGCCAGCAGTGATTCCTACGAGCAGTACTTC
TRBD1 | TRBJ1-1 | TRBV28 | CASWTGDRATEAFF | TGTGCCAGTTGGACAGGGGACCGGGCCACTGAAGCTTTCTTT
- | TRBJ2-3 | TRBV7-6 | CASSEGGGTDTQYF | TGTGCCAGCAGCGAAGGGGGTGGGACAGATACGCAGTATTTT
- | TRBJ1-5 | TRBV19 | CASSIPQDYSNQPQHF | TGTGCCAGTAGTATCCCACAGGATTATAGCAATCAGCCCCAGCATTTT
TRBD2 | TRBJ2-1 | TRBV6-6 | CASSPPSGSSYNEQFF | TGTGCCAGCAGTCCACCGAGCGGGAGCTCCTACAATGAGCAGTTCTTC
TRBD1 | TRBJ2-7 | TRBV2 | CASSDRPGTGTYEQYF | TGTGCCAGCAGTGATAGGCCCGGGACAGGGACTTACGAGCAGTACTTC
- | TRBJ2-7 | TRBV19 | CASSTTGRSGSEQYF | TGTGCCAGTAGTACAACAGGGAGAAGTGGGTCCGAGCAGTACTTC
- | TRBJ2-1 | TRBV19 | CASNINFRRDLSSYNEQFF | TGTGCCAGTAATATTAACTTTAGGCGGGACCTAAGCTCCTACAATGAGCAGTTCTTC
- | TRBJ1-2 | TRBV28 | CASSEPTDYGYTF | TGTGCCAGCAGTGAACCCACAGATTATGGCTACACCTTC
TRBD1 | TRBJ2-3 | TRBV7-3 | CASSLGQGYGDTQYF | TGTGCCAGCAGCCTTGGACAGGGATATGGAGATACGCAGTATTTT
- | TRBJ2-2 | TRBV2 | CASSVHQKNTGELFF | TGTGCCAGCAGCGTACATCAAAAGAACACCGGGGAGCTGTTTTTT
- | TRBJ2-3 | TRBV18 | CASSPDQGTDTQYF | TGTGCCAGCTCACCCGACCAGGGTACAGATACGCAGTATTTT
- | TRBJ1-4 | TRBV29-1 | CSVRTGVGGEKLFF | TGCAGCGTGAGGACGGGGGTTGGGGGTGAAAAACTGTTTTTT
TRBD1 | TRBJ1-2 | TRBV28 | CASSTGGAYDGYTF | TGTGCCAGCAGTACAGGGGGCGCGTATGATGGCTACACCTTC
TRBD2 | TRBJ2-1 | TRBV11-2 | CASSVTSGSRNEQFF | TGTGCCAGCAGCGTCACTAGCGGGAGCAGGAATGAGCAGTTCTTC
TRBD2 | TRBJ2-7 | TRBV10-1 | CASSGGTSGNYEQYF | TGCGCCAGCAGTGGGGGGACTAGCGGGAATTACGAGCAGTACTTC
TRBD1 | TRBJ2-2 | TRBV7-9 | CASSLGTGGGELFF | TGTGCCAGCAGCTTAGGGACAGGTGGCGGGGAGCTGTTTTTT
TRBD1 | TRBJ2-7 | TRBV25-1 | CASSNYTGGSYEQYF | TGTGCCAGCAGTAACTACACAGGGGGCTCCTACGAGCAGTACTTC
- | TRBJ1-4 | TRBV6-5 | CASSWEGGPNEKLFF | TGTGCCAGCAGTTGGGAAGGGGGACCTAATGAAAAACTGTTTTTT
- | TRBJ2-1 | TRBV29-1 | CSVGRPPSSYNEQFF | TGCAGCGTGGGGAGGCCCCCGAGCTCCTACAATGAGCAGTTCTTC
TRBD2 | TRBJ2-1 | TRBV28 | CASSTTSGVLLENNEQFF | TGTGCCAGCAGTACGACTAGCGGCGTCCTGCTTGAAAACAATGAGCAGTTCTTC
- | TRBJ2-1 | TRBV6-1 | CASSERRGSYNEQFF | TGTGCCAGCAGTGAACGGCGGGGCTCCTACAATGAGCAGTTCTTC
- | TRBJ1-1 | TRBV2 | CASSEGGVHTEAFF | TGTGCCAGCAGTGAAGGGGGGGTCCACACTGAAGCTTTCTTT
TRBD1 | TRBJ1-5 | TRBV28 | CASRDRAGNQPQHF | TGTGCCAGCAGAGACAGGGCGGGCAATCAGCCCCAGCATTTT
TRBD2 | TRBJ2-5 | TRBV19 | CASSSGGRETQYF | TGTGCCAGTAGTTCGGGCGGGAGGGAGACCCAGTACTTC
TRBD2 | TRBJ2-7 | TRBV7-2 | CASSLVGTSRDEQYF | TGTGCCAGCAGCTTAGTTGGGACTAGCCGGGACGAGCAGTACTTC
TRBD2 | TRBJ2-7 | TRBV6-5 | CASSYEASGVSYEQYF | TGTGCCAGCAGTTACGAGGCTAGCGGGGTCTCCTACGAGCAGTACTTC
TRBD1 | TRBJ1-1 | TRBV7-9 | CASSLATGGEAFF | TGTGCCAGCAGCTTAGCAACAGGGGGAGAAGCTTTCTTT
TRBD1 | TRBJ1-1 | TRBV13 | CASSSQMTGGSTEAFF | TGTGCCAGCAGCTCCCAAATGACAGGGGGCAGTACTGAAGCTTTCTTT
- | TRBJ2-1 | TRBV6-5 | CASSYSTRGGNEQFF | TGTGCCAGCAGTTACTCGACGCGGGGTGGCAATGAGCAGTTCTTC
- | TRBJ2-7 | TRBV5-1 | CASNQGSGNYEQYF | TGCGCCAGCAACCAGGGGTCAGGGAACTACGAGCAGTACTTC
- | TRBJ1-1 | TRBV5-1 | CASSYNGLSSEASFF | TGCGCCAGCAGCTACAATGGTTTGAGCTCGGAAGCTAGTTTCTTT
- | TRBJ2-5 | TRBV6-6 | CASSYSETETQYF | TGTGCCAGCAGTTACTCGGAGACAGAGACCCAGTACTTC